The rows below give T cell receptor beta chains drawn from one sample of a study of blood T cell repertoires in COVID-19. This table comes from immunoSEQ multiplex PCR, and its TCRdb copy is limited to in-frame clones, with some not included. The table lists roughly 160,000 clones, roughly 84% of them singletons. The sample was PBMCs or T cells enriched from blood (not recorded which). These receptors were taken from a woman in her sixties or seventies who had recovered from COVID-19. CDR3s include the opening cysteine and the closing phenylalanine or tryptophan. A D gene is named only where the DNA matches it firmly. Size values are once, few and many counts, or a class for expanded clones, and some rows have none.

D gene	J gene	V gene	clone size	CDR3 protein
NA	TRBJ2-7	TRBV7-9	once	CASSPLIEQYF
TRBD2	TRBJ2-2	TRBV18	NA	CASSGGASGSNTGELFF
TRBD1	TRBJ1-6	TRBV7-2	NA	CASRRQGGESPLHF
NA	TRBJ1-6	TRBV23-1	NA	CASNSRRTKDNSPLHF
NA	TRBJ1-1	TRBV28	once	CASSFVPGDFTEAFF
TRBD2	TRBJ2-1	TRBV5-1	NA	CASSPMGTSGGFWFF
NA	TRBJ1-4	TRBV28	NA	CASSSTESEKLFF
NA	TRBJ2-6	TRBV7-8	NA	CASSLSSGANVLTF
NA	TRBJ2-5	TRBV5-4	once	CASSLTTGGGETQYF
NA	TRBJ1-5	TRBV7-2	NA	CASSLGANQPQHF
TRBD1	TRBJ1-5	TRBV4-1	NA	CASSHRAGQGARSQPQHF
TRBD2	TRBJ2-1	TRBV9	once	CASSATGTSGNYEQFF
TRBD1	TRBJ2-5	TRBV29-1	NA	CSVERQGVLQETQYF
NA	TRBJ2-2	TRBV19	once	CASRPGIPNTGELFF
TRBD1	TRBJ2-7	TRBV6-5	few	CASSSGGSSYEQYF
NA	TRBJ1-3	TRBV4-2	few	CASSQLQGLENTIYF
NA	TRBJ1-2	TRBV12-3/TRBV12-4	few	CASSLAAGGYTF
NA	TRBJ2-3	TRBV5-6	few	CASSLVGGSRTDTQYF
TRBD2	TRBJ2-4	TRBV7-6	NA	CASSLRDRTSGGWLYF
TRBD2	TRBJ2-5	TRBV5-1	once	CASSQHGAGDGETQYF
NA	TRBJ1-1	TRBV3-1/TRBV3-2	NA	CASSHITGEAFF
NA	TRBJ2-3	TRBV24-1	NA	CATSDSREATDTQYF
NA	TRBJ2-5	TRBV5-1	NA	CASSLLGGQETQYF
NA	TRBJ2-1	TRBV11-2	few	CASSFYGDEQFF
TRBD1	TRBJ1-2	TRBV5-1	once	CASSPGDRGSYGYTF
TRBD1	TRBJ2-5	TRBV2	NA	CASKGQGGETQYF
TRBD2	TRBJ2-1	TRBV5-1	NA	CASRTGLAVGYNEQFF
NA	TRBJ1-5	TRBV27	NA	CASSPNGGAGSNQPQHF
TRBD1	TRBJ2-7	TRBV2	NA	CASRDRTGSSYEQYF
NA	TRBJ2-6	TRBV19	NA	CASSRQGNGANVLTF
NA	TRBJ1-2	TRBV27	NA	CASSLAREYGGYTF
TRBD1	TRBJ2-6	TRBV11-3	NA	CASSIGTGTSGANVLTF
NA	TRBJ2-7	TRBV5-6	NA	CASSLSVSYEQYF
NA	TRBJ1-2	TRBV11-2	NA	CASSLVRVGYTF
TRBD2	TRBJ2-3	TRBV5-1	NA	CASSLGTSSDTQYF
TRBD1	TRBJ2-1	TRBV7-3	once	CASSFRQGGEQFF
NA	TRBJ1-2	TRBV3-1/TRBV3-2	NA	CASSHGGADGYTF
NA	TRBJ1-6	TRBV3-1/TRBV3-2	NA	CASSQDGGNSPLHF
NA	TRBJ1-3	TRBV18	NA	CASSWDTSGNTIYF
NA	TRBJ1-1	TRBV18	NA	CASSPETTGNTEAFF
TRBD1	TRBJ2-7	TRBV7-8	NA	CASSLGTGGKQYF
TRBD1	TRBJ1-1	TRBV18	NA	CASSPFGQGVAFF